One T cell receptor (beta chain) is described in this entry. The data were obtained in a study of blood T cells in healthy people across ages. Trimming shortened V by 6 bases and J by 2 bases, and 18 bases separated the two germline ends. The CDR3 runs 16 residues. Germline V gene sequence: CDR1 MNHEY, CDR2 SVGEGT. Primers used in a second PCR of roughly 6 to 11 cycles were a sample-barcoded 5' primer and a J-beta primer mix. MiXCR was run by TCRdb on the 5' RACE reads, yielding one entry per CDR3 protein. The sample holds about 800,000 distinct CDR3 sequences, more than 20% seen once. The data also belong to a second study, concerning T cells of mothers and their children. As that report states: In the second PCR, M1S primer introduced barcodes and 2-4 random bases.

This rearrangement joins TRBV6-2 or TRBV6-3 to TRBJ2-3; D is uncertain. The sequenced sample consisted of blood. The TCR comes from a boy aged 5-17 years in good health. The CDR3 spells CASRMTKLLSTDTQYF. Written as DNA, the CDR3 is TGTGCCAGCAGGATGACAAAACTCCTCTCCACAGATACGCAGTATTTT.